The 23 T cell receptor beta chains listed next were all sequenced from one sample in a study of early T cells in non-severe SARS-CoV-2 infection (dated by TCRdb to about 2021). Preparation of the library involved 5' RACE. The run used a NextSeq 500. TCRdb cleaned the public reads at Q25 with fastp, built clones with MiXCR and kept in-frame beta chains. Rows with a matching CDR3 protein are joined into one entry that keeps the most common DNA and genes. The sample records approximately 49,000 distinct CDR3 sequences, approximately 12% of which are singletons. The biggest ten clones account for approximately 9.1% of the sample. Sequencing was done on a sample of whole blood. These receptors all come from an adult who was a healthcare worker with PCR-confirmed SARS-CoV-2 infection or an uninfected control (not recorded which).

This rearrangement joins TRBV5-4 to TRBJ2-7; D may match TRBD1 or TRBD2 (6 bases each). With 2 bases removed from V and 0 bases from J, the gap between germline ends came to 12 bases. Germline CDR1 SGHNT, CDR2 YYREEE (reference sequence). The CDR3 contains 15 residues. The CDR3 DNA follows: TGTGCCAGCAGCTTAGGAGGGACAAGCTCCTACGAGCAGTACTTC. This sequence encodes CASSLGGTSSYEQYF. The whole variable domain, filled in from reference TRBV5-4 and TRBJ2-7, reads ETGVTQSPTHLIKTRGQQVTLRCSSQSGHNTVSWYQQALGQGPQFIFQYYREEENGRGNFPPRFSGLQFPNYSSELNVNALELDDSALYLCASSLGGTSSYEQYFGPGTRLTVT.

In its sample, this clonotype was seen a few times. The V gene is TRBV7-9, the J gene TRBJ2-7; D gene uncertain. CDR1 and CDR2 (germline): SEHNR, FQNEAQ (reference sequence). Trimming removed 4 bases at V and 5 bases at J, with 9 bases between. CDR3 length equals 12 residues. In nucleotides, the CDR3 is TGTGCCAGCAGCTCGCCGCGGAACGAGCAGTACTTC. This codes for CASSSPRNEQYF. Filled out from reference TRBV7-9 and TRBJ2-7, the complete variable domain reads DTGVSQNPRHKITKRGQNVTFRCDPISEHNRLYWYRQTLGQGPEFLTYFQNEAQLEKSRLLSDRFSAERPKGSFSTLEIQRTEQGDSAMYLCASSSPRNEQYFGPGTRLTVT.

The genes are TRBV30 and TRBJ1-5, with D possibly matching TRBD1 (6 bases). Germline CDR1 and CDR2: GTSNPN and SVGIG (reference sequence). The CDR3 runs 14 residues. Trimming stripped 4 bases from V and 7 bases from J, with 17 bases between. In DNA form, the CDR3 reads TGTGCCTGGACCCCAACAGGGAGGCTCCAGCCCCAGCATTTT. This sequence encodes CAWTPTGRLQPQHF.

This clonotype was observed at least ten times. This rearrangement joins TRBV28 to TRBJ2-1; D ambiguous. Germline V CDR1 and CDR2: MDHEN, SYDVKM. CDR3 size: 11 residues. The V gene lost 1 base and the J gene lost 7 bases, with 2 bases spanning the gap. DNA of the CDR3: TGTGCCAGCAGTTTATCAAATGAGCAGTTCTTC. This translates into CASSLSNEQFF.

This clonotype was counted many times. The rearrangement joins TRBV6-5 to TRBJ1-2, with a weak D call TRBD1 (6 bases). Germline CDR1 and CDR2: MNHEY and SVGAGI. Trimming stripped 4 bases from V and 8 bases from J, with 17 bases between. The CDR3 runs 14 residues. The chain's CDR3 is CASSSRTAFEGYTF. The DNA for the CDR3 is TGTGCCAGCAGTTCCCGGACAGCCTTTGAAGGCTACACCTTC.

The chain uses TRBV25-1 and TRBJ2-2; TRBD2 matches at 15 bases. This CDR3 contains 20 residues. CDR1 MGHDK and CDR2 SYGVNS come from the germline V gene. J gave up 3 bases and V 1 base, and 9 bases lay outside the gene matches. The CDR3 here is CASSEFLGLAGGEDTGELFF. In DNA form, the CDR3 reads TGTGCCAGCAGTGAATTCTTAGGACTAGCGGGAGGGGAGGACACCGGGGAGCTGTTTTTT.

V gene TRBV27 combines with J gene TRBJ1-2; D is perhaps TRBD1 (6 bases). The V end was cut by 3 bases, the J end by 8 bases, with 13 bases between. The CDR3 spans 13 residues. The germline CDR1 and CDR2 sequences are MNHEY and SMNVEV (reference sequence). As DNA, the CDR3 is TGTGCCAGCAGTTTTGAGGGGGGATACGGCTACACCTTC. This gives the protein CASSFEGGYGYTF.

This clonotype was found many times. The chain links TRBV4-3 to TRBJ1-2; the match to TRBD1 covers 7 bases. The V and J ends lost 0 bases and 3 bases, in that order; junction bases with no gene match: 7. The CDR3 contains 16 residues. Per germline, CDR1 LGHNA and CDR2 YSLEER. CDR3 protein: CASSQESGTAHYGYTF. DNA of the CDR3: TGCGCCAGCAGCCAAGAGTCCGGGACAGCCCACTATGGCTACACCTTC.

This clonotype was counted between two and nine times. V usage is TRBV5-5 and J usage is TRBJ2-7; the match to TRBD1 covers 8 bases. The ends lost 2 bases at V and 2 bases at J; junction bases unmatched: 3. The CDR3 is 14 residues long. Germline assignment: CDR1 SGHKS and CDR2 YYEKEE (reference sequence). CDR3 nucleotides: TGTGCCAGCAGCTTCCGGACAGGGACCTACGAGCAGTACTTC. Translating it yields CASSFRTGTYEQYF.

J is TRBJ2-1 and V is TRBV7-8, with TRBD2 matching 8 bases. The CDR3 spans 14 residues. The germline CDR1 and CDR2 sequences are SGHVS and FQNEAQ. V shed 8 bases and J 9 bases; nucleotides not matched to a gene: 12. The CDR3 loop reads CASGTIAGSGEQFF. As DNA, the CDR3 is TGTGCCAGCGGCACCATAGCGGGATCCGGTGAGCAGTTCTTC.

This clonotype was counted a few times. V usage is TRBV5-4 and J usage is TRBJ2-7, with TRBD1 identical over 9 bases. The CDR3 has 15 residues. CDR1 is SGHNT and CDR2 is YYREEE in the germline V gene (reference sequence). V was clipped by 0 bases and J by 4 bases; unmatched bases: 5. The chain's CDR3 is CASSLGDRALYEQYF. CDR3 DNA: TGTGCCAGCAGCTTGGGGGACAGGGCCTTATACGAGCAGTACTTC. Filled out from reference TRBV5-4 and TRBJ2-7, the complete variable domain reads ETGVTQSPTHLIKTRGQQVTLRCSSQSGHNTVSWYQQALGQGPQFIFQYYREEENGRGNFPPRFSGLQFPNYSSELNVNALELDDSALYLCASSLGDRALYEQYFGPGTRLTVT.

The J gene is TRBJ1-5, the V gene TRBV2; TRBD1 agrees at 7 bases. With V trimmed by 3 bases and J by 6 bases, 8 bases remained unmatched. The length of the CDR3 is 15 residues. The germline V gene encodes CDR1 SNHLY and CDR2 FYNNEI. The CDR3 is CASSEHRGYSQPQHF. CDR3 DNA: TGTGCCAGCAGTGAGCACAGGGGTTATAGTCAGCCCCAGCATTTT.

This clonotype has a count of ten or more. This chain joins TRBV5-1 and TRBJ1-5; D perhaps matches TRBD1 (5 bases). In germline, CDR1 is SGHRS, CDR2 YFSETQ. The V end lost 4 bases, the J end lost 6 bases, and 11 bases lay between the germline ends. The CDR3 spans 13 residues. DNA for the CDR3: TGCGCCAGCAGCCTGGGACGTATTCAGCCCCAGCATTTT. This gives the protein CASSLGRIQPQHF.

The rearrangement joins TRBV9 to TRBJ1-5; D call uncertain. The CDR3 loop spans 14 amino acids. The ends were cut back, 3 bases at V and 0 bases at J, with 7 bases in the middle. CDR1 SGDLS and CDR2 YYNGEE come from the germline V gene. The CDR3 sequence is CASSADNSNQPQHF. CDR3 sequence (DNA): TGTGCCAGCAGCGCGGATAATAGCAATCAGCCCCAGCATTTT. The whole variable domain, filled in from reference TRBV9 and TRBJ1-5, reads DSGVTQTPKHLITATGQRVTLRCSPRSGDLSVYWYQQSLDQGLQFLIQYYNGEERAKGNILERFSAQQFPDLHSELNLSSLELGDSALYFCASSADNSNQPQHFGDGTRLSIL.

This clonotype came up many times. This chain joins TRBV10-3 and TRBJ1-5; 7 bases fit TRBD1. Trimming cost V 11 bases and J 6 bases; bases outside gene matches: 13. CDR1 is ENHRY, CDR2 SYGVKD, per germline. The length of the CDR3 is 14 residues. CDR3 protein: CASRGEGAGQPQHF. As DNA, the CDR3 is TGTGCCTCCCGAGGCGAGGGGGCCGGTCAGCCCCAGCATTTT.

The gene calls are TRBV29-1 and TRBJ2-3; TRBD1 might be the D (5 bases). Germline V lookup: CDR1 SQVTM, CDR2 ANQGSEA. The CDR3 sequence is 12 residues long. DNA for the CDR3: TGCACCACCAGGGATGGGCCAGATACGCAGTATTTT. Translated: CTTRDGPDTQYF.

The sample holds many counts of this clonotype. The chain uses TRBV6-2 or TRBV6-3 and TRBJ1-1, with unresolved D. The CDR3 runs 13 residues. Germline V gene lookup returns CDR1 MNHEY and CDR2 SVGEGT. V was clipped by 6 bases and J by 3 bases, with 11 bases between them. The CDR3 nucleotides are TGTGCCAGCAGGAAGGCAGGTCACACTGAAGCTTTCTTT. This translates into CASRKAGHTEAFF.

This clonotype was recorded many times. The chain combines TRBV29-1 with TRBJ2-1; 10 bases are a match to TRBD2. Germline trimming cut 1 base from V and 6 bases from J; bases unmatched to any gene: 6. CDR3 length: 15 amino acids. Germline V gene sequence: CDR1 SQVTM, CDR2 ANQGSEA. The CDR3 loop reads CSVEGRLAGANEQFF. The DNA of the CDR3 is TGCAGCGTTGAAGGAAGGCTAGCGGGAGCCAATGAGCAGTTCTTC.

This clonotype was counted ten times or more. CDR3 coding DNA: TGTGCCAGCAGCTTAGAGAGGGTAGCGGGGAGGAGGGAGCAGTTCTTC. Protein product: CASSLERVAGRREQFF. This chain joins TRBV7-2 and TRBJ2-1; 8 bases agree with TRBD2. Germline assignment: CDR1 SGHTA and CDR2 FQGNSA. V shed 1 base and J 10 bases; nucleotides not matched to a gene: 12. The CDR3 sequence is 16 residues long.

This clonotype came up many times. This chain uses TRBV29-1 with TRBJ1-2; 9 bases are a match to TRBD1. This CDR3 is 17 amino acids long. The V gene end was trimmed by 0 bases and the J gene end by 5 bases; junction bases not matched to a gene: 13. CDR1 and CDR2 from the germline V gene are SQVTM and ANQGSEA. CDR3 DNA: TGCAGCGTTGAAGATGGAGGGACAGGGAGGGAGCCTTATGGCTACACCTTC. Translated: CSVEDGGTGREPYGYTF.

This clonotype was found many times. The chain has TRBV7-8 and TRBJ1-2; 7 bases are shared with TRBD1. Germline V gene sequence: CDR1 SGHVS, CDR2 FQNEAQ. Unmatched junction bases numbered 2, after V lost 0 bases and J lost 7 bases. The CDR3 sequence is 13 residues long. This chain's CDR3 is CASSLAGGPGYTF. CDR3 in DNA: TGTGCCAGCAGCTTAGCAGGGGGCCCTGGCTACACCTTC.

This clonotype was seen many times. The chain is built from TRBV18 and TRBJ2-2; 11 positions match TRBD2. J gave up 3 bases and V 4 bases, and 1 base lay outside the gene matches. The CDR3 totals 15 residues. Germline assignment: CDR1 KGHSH and CDR2 LQKENI. The CDR3 DNA follows: TGTGCCAGCTCACTGGGACTAGCGGACACCGGGGAGCTGTTTTTT. It yields the protein CASSLGLADTGELFF.

Ten or more counts support this clonotype. The gene calls are TRBV9 and TRBJ2-3; D is possibly TRBD2 (6 bases). V dropped 0 bases and J dropped 0 bases, with 8 bases sitting between them. Per germline, CDR1 SGDLS and CDR2 YYNGEE. This CDR3 comprises 15 residues. The CDR3 spells CASSVGGASTDTQYF. CDR3 bases: TGTGCCAGCAGCGTAGGCGGGGCTAGCACAGATACGCAGTATTTT.